The 31 T cell receptor beta chains below come from one sample, sequenced in a study of CD8 T cells in Susac syndrome. With random hexamers, 0.5 to 1 ug RNA was reverse transcribed. In TCRdb, the immunoSEQ multiplex PCR reads were re-called with MiXCR into one record per CDR3 protein. The sample lists about 290,000 distinct CDR3 sequences; approximately 85% were seen once. Sample: CD8+ T cells from PBMCs. Receptors originate from a human donor with multiple sclerosis.

This chain links TRBV11-2 with TRBJ2-2; perhaps TRBD2 as D (6 bases). CDR3 length: 14 amino acids. Between the trimmed V and J ends, which lost 2 bases and 6 bases, there was a span of 10 bases. Per the germline V gene, CDR1 is SGHAT and CDR2 is FQNNGV. The CDR3 reads CASSLYPGAGELFF. Written as DNA, the CDR3 is TGTGCCAGCAGCTTATATCCGGGAGCCGGGGAGCTGTTTTTT.

The J gene is TRBJ1-4, the V gene TRBV6-4, with D perhaps matching TRBD1 (6 bases). Trimming left V 8 bases short and J 8 bases short, with 12 bases between. This CDR3 has 12 residues. Germline V gene sequence: CDR1 MRHNA, CDR2 SNTAGT. CDR3 loop: CASPIGQEKLFF. In nucleotides, the CDR3 is TGTGCCAGCCCGATAGGACAGGAAAAACTGTTTTTT.

This clonotype was counted only a few times. The chain links TRBV6-2 or TRBV6-3 to TRBJ2-7; no firm D call. Deletions cut 2 bases from V and 1 base from J, with 15 bases between. The CDR3 is 16 amino acids. Per germline, CDR1 MNHEY and CDR2 SVGEGT. The CDR3 is CASSYDGEESSYEQYF. CDR3 coding DNA: TGTGCCAGCAGTTACGATGGGGAAGAGTCATCCTACGAGCAGTACTTC.

The rearrangement joins TRBV28 to TRBJ2-1; 10 bases are a match to TRBD2. The germline V gene encodes CDR1 MDHEN and CDR2 SYDVKM. V lost 3 bases to trimming and J lost 0 bases; unmatched junction nucleotides: 2. The CDR3 spans 16 residues. DNA for the CDR3: TGTGCCAGCAGTTTTCCTAGCGGGAGCTCCTACAATGAGCAGTTCTTC. This encodes CASSFPSGSSYNEQFF. The full variable domain, rest sourced from reference TRBV28 and TRBJ2-1, is DVKVTQSSRYLVKRTGEKVFLECVQDMDHENMFWYRQDPGLGLRLIYFSYDVKMKEKGDIPEGYSVSREKKERFSLILESASTNQTSMYLCASSFPSGSSYNEQFFGPGTRLTVL.

This clonotype was recorded a few times. This rearrangement joins TRBV5-4 to TRBJ2-3, with 8 positions matching TRBD2. The CDR3 spans 16 residues. V lost 0 bases to trimming and J lost 3 bases; unmatched junction nucleotides: 6. Per the germline V gene, CDR1 is SGHNT and CDR2 is YYREEE (reference sequence). In DNA, the CDR3 is TGTGCCAGCAGCTTGGAAGCGGGAGTAGTGACAGATACGCAGTATTTT. Translation: CASSLEAGVVTDTQYF.

The V call is TRBV5-1, the J call TRBJ2-7; TRBD1 aligns across 7 bases. V was clipped by 3 bases and J by 6 bases; unmatched bases: 6. Germline V gene lookup returns CDR1 SGHRS and CDR2 YFSETQ. The CDR3 length is 13 residues. The CDR3 DNA follows: TGCGCCAGCAGCTGGACAGGAGGTGGCGAGCAGTACTTC. Encoded protein: CASSWTGGGEQYF.

V is TRBV5-6 and J is TRBJ2-7, with D perhaps matching TRBD1 or TRBD2 (5 bases each). This CDR3 is 14 amino acids long. The ends were cut back, 2 bases at V and 2 bases at J, with 11 bases in the middle. In germline, CDR1 is SGHDT, CDR2 YYEEEE. The DNA of the CDR3 is TGTGCCAGCAGCTTCCAAGGGGACCCCTACGAGCAGTACTTC. Translated, it gives CASSFQGDPYEQYF. Full variable domain (rest looked up from reference TRBV5-6 and TRBJ2-7): DAGVTQSPTHLIKTRGQQVTLRCSPKSGHDTVSWYQQALGQGPQFIFQYYEEEERQRGNFPDRFSGHQFPNYSSELNVNALLLGDSALYLCASSFQGDPYEQYFGPGTRLTVT.

V usage is TRBV9 and J usage is TRBJ2-7; D assignment may be TRBD1 or TRBD2 (5 bases each). CDR1 and CDR2 from the germline V gene are SGDLS and YYNGEE. Trimming removed 3 bases from V and 2 bases from J, with 21 bases in between. CDR3 length equals 17 residues. As DNA, the CDR3 is TGTGCCAGCAGCGCTGGGATGGGGCTAGCTGATCCCTACGAGCAGTACTTC. Its protein is CASSAGMGLADPYEQYF.

The gene calls are TRBV7-8 and TRBJ2-1; no clear D gene. Germline V gene data show CDR1 as SGHVS and CDR2 as FQNEAQ. With 5 bases removed from V and 0 bases from J, the gap between germline ends came to 23 bases. The CDR3 sequence is 19 residues long. The CDR3 coding sequence is TGTGCCAGCAGCAACAATAGAGAATATGGACCACGCTCCTACAATGAGCAGTTCTTC. This translates into CASSNNREYGPRSYNEQFF.

This clonotype was found once. The chain has TRBV4-1 and TRBJ2-7; no firm D call. The CDR3 is 13 residues long. Between the trimmed V and J ends, which lost 1 base and 8 bases, there was a span of 12 bases. Germline CDR1 MGHRA, CDR2 YSYEKL. The CDR3 nucleotides are TGCGCCAGCAGCCAAGCTCCCCCTGAGAAGCAGTACTTC. Amino acid sequence: CASSQAPPEKQYF.

This clonotype was observed a few times. This rearrangement joins TRBV11-2 to TRBJ2-1, with TRBD1 matching over 9 bases. This CDR3 has 18 residues. The trim removed 0 bases at V and 2 bases at J, leaving 8 bases unmatched. Looked up from germline, CDR1 is SGHAT and CDR2 is FQNNGV. The CDR3 loop is CASSLEALGQGTYNEQFF. CDR3 coding DNA: TGTGCCAGCAGCTTAGAGGCCTTGGGACAGGGAACCTACAATGAGCAGTTCTTC.

The chain couples TRBV28 to TRBJ2-3, with 10 bases that match TRBD2. This CDR3 is built from 15 residues. V dropped 3 bases and J dropped 3; count of bases not matched to a gene: 3. From germline, CDR1 is MDHEN and CDR2 SYDVKM. The CDR3 DNA reads as TGTGCCAGCAGTTTCCCTAGCGGGAGAACAGATACGCAGTATTTT. Protein sequence: CASSFPSGRTDTQYF. Full variable domain (missing parts from reference TRBV28 and TRBJ2-3): DVKVTQSSRYLVKRTGEKVFLECVQDMDHENMFWYRQDPGLGLRLIYFSYDVKMKEKGDIPEGYSVSREKKERFSLILESASTNQTSMYLCASSFPSGRTDTQYFGPGTRLTVL.

The gene calls are TRBV25-1 and TRBJ2-7, with 7 bases identical to TRBD1. This CDR3 contains 16 residues. Germline lookup yields CDR1 MGHDK and CDR2 SYGVNS. V was clipped by 6 bases and J by 6 bases; unmatched bases: 17. The CDR3 DNA sequence: TGTGCCAGCAGGGATAGTACAGGGGCAAGGTTCTGCGAGCAGTACTTC. As protein: CASRDSTGARFCEQYF.

The count of this clonotype is one. The V call is TRBV4-3, the J call TRBJ2-2; D gene unclear. The V gene's germline CDR1 is LGHNA and CDR2 YSLEER. The CDR3 is 13 residues long. Trimming cost V 0 bases and J 6 bases, with 5 bases left between them. CDR3 sequence reads: CASSQDWAGELFF. The CDR3 DNA is TGCGCCAGCAGCCAAGATTGGGCCGGGGAGCTGTTTTTT.

CDR3 nucleotide sequence: TGCGCCAGCAGCCACAGTCCGGGACAGGGGAGGGGCACAGATACGCAGTATTTT. Its translation: CASSHSPGQGRGTDTQYF. This rearrangement joins TRBV4-3 to TRBJ2-3, with 10 bases fitting TRBD1. The length of the CDR3 is 18 residues. V lost 3 bases and J lost 1; bases outside the gene matches: 10. Germline V gene lookup returns CDR1 LGHNA and CDR2 YSLEER.

V usage is TRBV20-1 and J usage is TRBJ2-5; D not certain. The CDR3 contains 13 residues. Germline V gene sequence: CDR1 DFQATT, CDR2 SNEGSKA (reference sequence). Trimming took 0 bases from V and 1 from J, leaving 6 bases between them. The CDR3 nucleotides are TGCAGTGCTAGAGATCTTCCCCAAGAGACCCAGTACTTC. Its translation: CSARDLPQETQYF.

This clonotype was seen just once. This sequence joins TRBV13 and TRBJ1-1; D gene uncertain. This CDR3 has 14 amino acids. Trimming removed 1 base from V and 6 bases from J, with 12 bases in between. CDR1 and CDR2 (germline): PRHDT, FYEKMQ (reference sequence). The CDR3 DNA follows: TGTGCCAGCAGCTTAGAGGGCTTTCCCCCTGAAGCTTTCTTT. Translated: CASSLEGFPPEAFF.

The chain joins TRBV30 to TRBJ1-4; D gene uncertain. The CDR3 runs 14 residues. The germline CDR1 and CDR2 sequences are GTSNPN and SVGIG (reference sequence). The germline V and J ends were trimmed by 0 bases and 0 bases, with 5 bases remaining between them. The CDR3 region is CAWSVGSTNEKLFF. CDR3 nucleotide sequence: TGTGCCTGGAGTGTCGGGTCAACTAATGAAAAACTGTTTTTT.

The CDR3 nucleotides are TGTGCCAGCAGCCTCGATTCCGATGGCTACGAGCAGTACTTC. Protein product: CASSLDSDGYEQYF. The J gene is TRBJ2-7, the V gene TRBV14; no firm D call. Germline V gene data show CDR1 as SGHDN and CDR2 as FVKESK. This CDR3 comprises 14 residues. V dropped 4 bases and J dropped 3 bases, with 13 bases sitting between them.

The chain employs TRBV20-1 and TRBJ2-7; the match to TRBD2 covers 14 bases. The junction had 8 bases not matched to a gene; V was cut back by 7 bases and J by 6 bases. The CDR3 is made up of 14 amino acids. Germline CDR1 reads DFQATT; CDR2 reads SNEGSKA (reference sequence). CDR3 sequence reads: CSGTSGRFMVEQYF. In DNA form, the CDR3 reads TGCAGTGGGACTAGCGGGAGGTTCATGGTCGAGCAGTACTTC.

The chain links TRBV4-1 to TRBJ2-1; D remains ambiguous. The CDR3 is 12 residues long. Germline loops: CDR1 MGHRA, CDR2 YSYEKL. Trimming took off 1 base at V and 7 bases at J, with 5 bases between the two ends. CDR3 amino acids: CASSQAWNEQFF. The CDR3 nucleotides read TGCGCCAGCAGCCAAGCTTGGAATGAGCAGTTCTTC.

This chain joins TRBV5-4 and TRBJ1-3, with D unresolved. The CDR3 totals 14 residues. The germline CDR1 and CDR2 sequences are SGHNT and YYREEE (reference sequence). Trimming pared 0 bases from V and 2 bases from J, leaving 6 bases between. The CDR3 loop is CASSLGAAGNTIYF. Here the CDR3 DNA reads TGTGCCAGCAGCTTGGGGGCTGCTGGAAACACCATATATTTT.

The chain recombines TRBV10-3 with TRBJ2-1, with TRBD2 matching 7 bases. The CDR3 has 13 amino acids. The J segment lost 3 bases and the V segment lost 10 bases, leaving 6 bases of the junction unmatched. Germline CDR1 ENHRY, CDR2 SYGVKD. The CDR3 region has the DNA TGTGCCAACCAGAGGGAGGGCTACAATGAGCAGTTCTTC. Protein sequence: CANQREGYNEQFF.

This clonotype has a handful of counts. This chain links TRBV19 with TRBJ2-1, with TRBD2 as a possible D gene (5 bases). Germline V gives CDR1 LNHDA, CDR2 SQIVND (reference sequence). The CDR3 covers 15 residues. The ends were cut back, 6 bases at V and 0 bases at J, with 12 bases in the middle. The CDR3 is CASRLSGSSYNEQFF. CDR3 coding DNA: TGTGCCAGTAGGCTCAGCGGAAGCTCCTACAATGAGCAGTTCTTC. The whole variable domain, remainder taken from reference TRBV19 and TRBJ2-1, is DGGITQSPKYLFRKEGQNVTLSCEQNLNHDAMYWYRQDPGQGLRLIYYSQIVNDFQKGDIAEGYSVSREKKESFPLTVTSAQKNPTAFYLCASRLSGSSYNEQFFGPGTRLTVL.

CDR3 amino acids: CASSPDRGRAKGYGYTF. CDR3 in DNA: TGTGCCAGCAGCCCGGACAGGGGGCGGGCCAAGGGCTATGGCTACACCTTC. This sequence joins TRBV5-6 and TRBJ1-2; TRBD1 agrees at 11 bases. Trimming took 4 bases from V and 4 from J; bases not matched to a gene: 12. The CDR3 covers 17 residues. Germline V lookup: CDR1 SGHDT, CDR2 YYEEEE.

This clonotype appeared once. The chain combines TRBV6-2 or TRBV6-3 with TRBJ1-5; a weak D match, TRBD1 (5 bases). Germline V CDR1 and CDR2: MNHEY, SVGEGT. V was cut by 2 bases and J by 6 bases, with 8 bases left in between. CDR3 size: 13 residues. The CDR3 is CASSYGGIQPQHF. CDR3 bases: TGTGCCAGCAGTTACGGGGGTATTCAGCCCCAGCATTTT.

The chain links TRBV12-3 or TRBV12-4 to TRBJ1-2, with TRBD1 matching over 8 bases. The ends lost 5 bases at V and 6 bases at J; junction bases unmatched: 8. The CDR3 runs 14 residues. CDR3 residues: CASSKLGTGDGYTF. The CDR3 DNA is TGTGCCAGCAGTAAACTAGGGACAGGCGATGGCTACACCTTC.

The chain links TRBV27 to TRBJ2-3; D gene unclear. V was trimmed by 4 bases and J by 5 bases, leaving 7 bases between them. The CDR3 sequence is 12 residues long. Per germline, CDR1 MNHEY and CDR2 SMNVEV (reference sequence). DNA for the CDR3: TGTGCCAGCAGTTCGGACCTAGATACGCAGTATTTT. Translated: CASSSDLDTQYF.

The chain recombines TRBV7-9 with TRBJ2-3, with TRBD2 identical over 7 bases. Germline V gene lookup returns CDR1 SEHNR and CDR2 FQNEAQ (reference sequence). The J segment lost 2 bases and the V segment lost 5 bases, leaving 7 bases of the junction unmatched. The CDR3 contains 15 residues. CDR3 bases: TGTGCCAGCAGCCCCACTAGCGTATTCACAGATACGCAGTATTTT. It translates to CASSPTSVFTDTQYF.

V usage is TRBV5-1 and J usage is TRBJ2-3; 8 bases fit TRBD1. CDR3 length: 14 residues. Losses at the gene ends were 0 bases for V and 6 bases for J; bases not matched to a gene: 3. CDR1 SGHRS and CDR2 YFSETQ come from the germline V gene. Here the CDR3 DNA reads TGCGCCAGCAGCTTGGCAGGGGGCTATGATACGCAGTATTTT. This translates into CASSLAGGYDTQYF.

The J gene is TRBJ2-4, the V gene TRBV19; D might be TRBD1 (6 bases). Germline-derived CDR1 and CDR2 are LNHDA and SQIVND (reference sequence). V lost 5 bases, J lost 0 bases, and 11 bases lay in between. The CDR3 consists of 15 residues. CDR3 in amino acids: CASSGHREAKNIQYF. In nucleotides, the CDR3 is TGTGCCAGTAGTGGACACAGGGAAGCCAAAAACATTCAGTACTTC.